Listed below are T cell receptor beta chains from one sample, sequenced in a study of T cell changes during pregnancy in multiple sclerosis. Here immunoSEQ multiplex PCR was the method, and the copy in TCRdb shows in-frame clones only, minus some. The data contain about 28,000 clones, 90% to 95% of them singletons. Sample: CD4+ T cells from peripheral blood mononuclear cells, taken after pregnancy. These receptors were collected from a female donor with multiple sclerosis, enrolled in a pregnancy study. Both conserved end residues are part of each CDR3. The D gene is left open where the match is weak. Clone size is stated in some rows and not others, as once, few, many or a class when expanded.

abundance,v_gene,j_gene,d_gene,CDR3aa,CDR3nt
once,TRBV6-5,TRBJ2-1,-,CASSYAGLSYNEQFF,TGTGCCAGCAGTTACGCGGGCCTCTCCTACAATGAGCAGTTCTTC
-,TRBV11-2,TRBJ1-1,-,CASSLIHRVREAFF,TGTGCCAGCAGCTTGATCCACAGGGTTAGGGAAGCTTTCTTT
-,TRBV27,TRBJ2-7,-,CASSKGFTYEQYF,TGTGCCAGCAGTAAGGGGTTTACCTACGAGCAGTACTTC
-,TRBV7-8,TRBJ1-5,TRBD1,CASSQRTGTKPQHF,TGTGCCAGCAGCCAAAGGACAGGGACAAAGCCCCAGCATTTT
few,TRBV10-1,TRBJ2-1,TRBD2,CASQGTSGSYNEQFF,TGCGCCAGCCAAGGGACTAGCGGGAGCTACAATGAGCAGTTCTTC
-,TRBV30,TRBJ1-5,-,CAWTRGGNQPQHF,TGTGCCTGGACCCGGGGTGGCAATCAGCCCCAGCATTTT
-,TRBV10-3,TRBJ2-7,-,CAISESRGRSTYEQYF,TGTGCCATCAGTGAGTCTCGAGGGCGCTCTACCTACGAGCAGTACTTC
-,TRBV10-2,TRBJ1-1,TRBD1,CASSPTGGAGIITEAFF,TGCGCCAGCAGTCCTACAGGGGGCGCAGGGATTATCACTGAAGCTTTCTTT
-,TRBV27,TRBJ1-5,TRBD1,CASSTPGQGQPQHF,TGTGCCAGCAGCACCCCGGGACAGGGCCAGCCCCAGCATTTT
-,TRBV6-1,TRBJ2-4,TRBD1,CASSDFVTGGGKNIQYF,TGTGCCAGCAGTGATTTTGTCACAGGGGGAGGCAAAAACATTCAGTACTTC
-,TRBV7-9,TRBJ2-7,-,CASSPDAGNFEQYF,TGTGCCAGCAGCCCTGACGCGGGGAATTTCGAGCAGTACTTC
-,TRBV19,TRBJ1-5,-,CASSIGQTSNQPQHF,TGTGCCAGTAGTATAGGGCAAACTAGCAATCAGCCCCAGCATTTT
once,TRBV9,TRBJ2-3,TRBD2,CASSIGLAGLGTDTQYF,TGTGCCAGCAGCATAGGACTAGCGGGACTAGGCACAGATACGCAGTATTTT
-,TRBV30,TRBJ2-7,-,CAWSVLGGWAYEQYF,TGTGCCTGGAGTGTATTGGGGGGATGGGCCTACGAGCAGTACTTC
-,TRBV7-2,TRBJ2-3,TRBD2,CASRIVAGDTQYF,TGTGCCAGCAGAATTGTAGCGGGAGATACGCAGTATTTT
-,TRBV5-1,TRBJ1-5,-,CASSVETGPHQPQHF,TGCGCCAGCAGCGTCGAAACAGGGCCCCATCAGCCCCAGCATTTT
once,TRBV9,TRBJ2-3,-,CASSVEPGATDTQYF,TGTGCCAGCAGCGTAGAACCGGGTGCGACAGATACGCAGTATTTT
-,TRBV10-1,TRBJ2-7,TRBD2,CANFPGLAGGPLEQYF,TGCGCCAACTTCCCGGGACTAGCGGGGGGACCGTTGGAGCAGTACTTC
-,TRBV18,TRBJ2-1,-,CASSPLGTRENEQFF,TGTGCCAGCTCACCACTCGGGACTCGCGAGAATGAGCAGTTCTTC
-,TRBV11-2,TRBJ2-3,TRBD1,CASSPPGQGYADTQYF,TGTGCCAGCAGCCCTCCGGGACAGGGGTACGCGGATACGCAGTATTTT
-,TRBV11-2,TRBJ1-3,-,CASSPPAERENTIYF,TGTGCCAGCAGCCCCCCCGCGGAGAGGGAGAACACCATATATTTT
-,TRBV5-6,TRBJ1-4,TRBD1,CASSSGQYNEKLFF,TGTGCCAGCAGCTCGGGACAGTATAATGAAAAACTGTTTTTT
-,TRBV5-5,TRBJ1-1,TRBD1,CASSFQGGEAFF,TGTGCCAGCAGCTTCCAGGGGGGTGAAGCTTTCTTT
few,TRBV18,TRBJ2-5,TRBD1,CASSPRQGTGETQYF,TGTGCCAGCTCACCGAGACAGGGGACGGGAGAGACCCAGTACTTC
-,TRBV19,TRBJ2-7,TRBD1,CASSIRTGGSYEQYF,TGTGCCAGTAGTATACGGACAGGGGGATCCTACGAGCAGTACTTC
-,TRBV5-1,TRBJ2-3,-,CASSGGGATGTSTDTQYF,TGCGCCAGCAGCGGGGGGGGCGCGACAGGCACTAGCACAGATACGCAGTATTTT
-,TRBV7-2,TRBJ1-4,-,CASSLAYATNEKLFF,TGTGCCAGCAGCTTAGCGTATGCGACTAATGAAAAACTGTTTTTT
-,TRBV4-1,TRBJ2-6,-,CASSQGGISGANVLTF,TGCGCCAGCAGCCAAGGAGGCATCTCTGGGGCCAACGTCCTGACTTTC
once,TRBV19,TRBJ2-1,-,CASSVRNEQFF,TGTGCCAGTAGTGTTCGGAATGAGCAGTTCTTC
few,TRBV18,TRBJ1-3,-,CASSPPAGMDGTIYF,TGTGCCAGCTCACCACCGGCAGGGATGGATGGCACCATATATTTT
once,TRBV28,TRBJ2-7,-,CASSYPAGWQPLREQYF,TGTGCCAGCAGTTACCCAGCGGGCTGGCAGCCTCTGCGTGAGCAGTACTTC
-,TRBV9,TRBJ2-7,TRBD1,CASSVGGQPPYEQYF,TGTGCCAGCAGCGTAGGGGGACAGCCACCCTACGAGCAGTACTTC
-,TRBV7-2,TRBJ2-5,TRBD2,CASSLAGRGSREGGETQYF,TGTGCCAGCAGCTTAGCGGGGAGGGGCTCGCGGGAGGGCGGGGAGACCCAGTACTTC
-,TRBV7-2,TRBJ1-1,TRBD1,CASSSRTGGVNTEAFF,TGTGCCAGCAGCTCCAGGACAGGGGGAGTGAACACTGAAGCTTTCTTT
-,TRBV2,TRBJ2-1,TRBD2,CASGGMASGGSHEQFF,TGTGCCAGCGGAGGGATGGCTAGCGGGGGGTCCCATGAGCAGTTCTTC
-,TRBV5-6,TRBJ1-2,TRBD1,CASSPTGNYGYTF,TGTGCCAGCAGCCCGACAGGGAACTATGGCTACACCTTC
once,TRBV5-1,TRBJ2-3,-,CASSRASEVTDTQYF,TGCGCCAGCAGCAGAGCTAGCGAGGTAACAGATACGCAGTATTTT
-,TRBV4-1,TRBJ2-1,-,CASSPLDAKIYGLRGNEQFF,TGCGCCAGCAGCCCTTTAGACGCTAAGATTTATGGGTTGAGAGGCAATGAGCAGTTCTTC
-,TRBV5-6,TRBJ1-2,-,CASSLTANYGYTF,TGTGCCAGCAGCTTGACAGCTAACTATGGCTACACCTTC